This T cell receptor beta chain comes out of a study of blood T cell repertoires in COVID-19. The wider study: Samples representing acute and convalescent COVID-19 were sourced from the United States, Italy and Spain.

Trimming took 4 bases from V and 5 from J; bases not matched to a gene: 13. Germline V gene data show CDR1 as LGHNA and CDR2 as YSLEER. The CDR3 sequence is 17 residues long. In the original analysis: Estimation of nucleated cell counts was performed using reference gene primer amplification. The method was immunoSEQ multiplex PCR; TCRdb's version includes in-frame clones alone and lacks a portion of them. V, J and clone size derive from that table, while D and trimming were established from the DNA sequence. The sample holds about 260,000 clones; over 75% are singletons and the top ten take about 0.64%.

V is TRBV4-3 and J is TRBJ2-1; 8 nucleotides match TRBD2. The TCR comes from a human donor in a cohort sampled during active COVID-19. Sequenced material: peripheral blood. CDR3 sequence: CASSLREIPAGDNEQFF. The DNA for the CDR3 is TGCGCCAGCAGCCTAAGAGAAATCCCAGCGGGGGACAATGAGCAGTTCTTC.